These 3 T cell receptor beta chains were sequenced from one sample in a study of radiotherapy plus CTLA-4 blockade in lung cancer. Clones were read by immunoSEQ multiplex PCR, and TCRdb kept only the in-frame ones, dropping some. In the table there are some 110,000 clones, 81% of which are singletons. The sequencing here drew on peripheral blood, taken from a patient treated with radiotherapy plus ipilimumab. The receptors originated from a human donor with non-small cell lung cancer that progressed on radiotherapy plus ipilimumab. Some clones in this sample may be carry-over from other donors' samples.

The V gene is TRBV6-1, the J gene TRBJ1-3, with D tentatively TRBD1 (6 bases). Germline-derived CDR1 and CDR2 are MNHNS and SASEGT. The CDR3 is 14 residues long. With 5 bases removed from V and 2 bases from J, the gap between germline ends came to 10 bases. The CDR3 DNA reads TGTGCCAGCAGTAGGTCAGGGGCTGGAAACACCATATATTTT. It yields the protein CASSRSGAGNTIYF.

The chain carries TRBV5-5 and TRBJ2-3, with TRBD1 as a possible D gene (6 bases). Germline V lookup: CDR1 SGHKS, CDR2 YYEKEE (reference sequence). Trimming stripped 10 bases from V and 0 bases from J, with 21 bases between. The CDR3 length is 16 residues. CDR3 sequence reads: CAGSIIRDTSTDTQYF. The CDR3 DNA sequence: TGTGCCGGAAGTATCATCCGGGACACTAGCACAGATACGCAGTATTTT.

The chain has TRBV28 and TRBJ2-5, with 11 bases aligning to TRBD2. The CDR3 has 16 amino acids. J gave up 4 bases and V 7 bases, and 11 bases lay outside the gene matches. Germline assignment: CDR1 MDHEN and CDR2 SYDVKM. CDR3 in DNA: TGTGCCAGCACTCTAGCGGGGGGCTCGATCAGAGAGACCCAGTACTTC. Translation gives CASTLAGGSIRETQYF.